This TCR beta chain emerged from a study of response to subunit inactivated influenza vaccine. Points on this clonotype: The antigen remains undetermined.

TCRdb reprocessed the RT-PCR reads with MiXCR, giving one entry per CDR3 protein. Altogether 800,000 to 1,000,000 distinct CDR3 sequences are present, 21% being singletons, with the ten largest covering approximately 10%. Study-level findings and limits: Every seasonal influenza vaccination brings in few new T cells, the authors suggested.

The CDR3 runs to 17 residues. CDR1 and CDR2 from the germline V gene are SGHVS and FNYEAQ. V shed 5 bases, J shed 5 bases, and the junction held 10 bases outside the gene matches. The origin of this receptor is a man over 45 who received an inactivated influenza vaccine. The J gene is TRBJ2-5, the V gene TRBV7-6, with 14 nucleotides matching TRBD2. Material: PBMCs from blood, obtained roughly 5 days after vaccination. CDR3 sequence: CASSPWTSGRSQETQYF. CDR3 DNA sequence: TGTGCCAGCAGCCCTTGGACTAGCGGGAGGTCACAGGAGACCCAGTACTTC.